The 27 T cell receptor beta chains in this list originate from one sample, sequenced in a study of blood T cell repertoires in COVID-19. This table comes from immunoSEQ multiplex PCR, and its TCRdb copy is limited to in-frame clones, with some not included. Of about 68,000 clones detected, about 80% appear once; the ten largest clones hold roughly 12%. The specimen sequenced was peripheral blood. These receptors were taken from a human donor in a cohort sampled during active COVID-19.

V and J are TRBV6-5 and TRBJ1-1; D remains ambiguous. This CDR3 has 15 amino acids. The germline V gene has CDR1 MNHEY and CDR2 SVGAGI. Trimming removed 5 bases from V and 1 base from J, with 14 bases in between. CDR3 nucleotide sequence: TGTGCCAGCAGTACCCCGAGGAGGAGGAACACTGAAGCTTTCTTT. This encodes CASSTPRRRNTEAFF.

The gene calls are TRBV9 and TRBJ1-3; 12 bases are a match to TRBD1. The CDR3 totals 17 residues. J gave up 0 bases and V 3 bases, and 4 bases lay outside the gene matches. Germline V gene data show CDR1 as SGDLS and CDR2 as YYNGEE. The CDR3 region has the DNA TGTGCCAGCAGCGCGGGACAGGGGGCTTTCTCTGGAAACACCATATATTTT. It yields the protein CASSAGQGAFSGNTIYF. The whole variable domain, remainder taken from reference TRBV9 and TRBJ1-3, is DSGVTQTPKHLITATGQRVTLRCSPRSGDLSVYWYQQSLDQGLQFLIQYYNGEERAKGNILERFSAQQFPDLHSELNLSSLELGDSALYFCASSAGQGAFSGNTIYFGEGSWLTVV.

J is TRBJ2-5 and V is TRBV7-3; TRBD2 is a possible D gene (5 bases). The V end was cut by 1 base, the J end by 0 bases, with 9 bases between. CDR3 length equals 15 residues. The germline V gene encodes CDR1 SGHTA and CDR2 FQGTGA. CDR3 sequence (DNA): TGTGCCAGCAGCTTAAATGGAGGTTACCAAGAGACCCAGTACTTC. Its translation: CASSLNGGYQETQYF.

The V call is TRBV18, the J call TRBJ1-1; 8 bases are shared with TRBD1. Unmatched junction bases numbered 7, after V lost 6 bases and J lost 4 bases. This CDR3 spans 14 amino acids. The germline V gene has CDR1 KGHSH and CDR2 LQKENI. CDR3 nucleotides: TGTGCCAGCTCGCCTACGGGGACAGGCACTGAAGCTTTCTTT. It codes for CASSPTGTGTEAFF.

This sequence joins TRBV19 and TRBJ2-7, with TRBD2 identical over 16 bases. The CDR3 is made up of 18 amino acids. CDR1 is LNHDA and CDR2 is SQIVND in the germline V gene (reference sequence). Trimming at V came to 9 bases and at J to 0 bases, leaving 11 bases not matched to a gene. CDR3 protein: CASRKGTSGRVSSYEQYV. The CDR3 DNA is TGTGCCAGCCGAAAGGGGACTAGCGGGAGGGTAAGCTCCTACGAGCAGTACGTC.

This rearrangement joins TRBV11-2 to TRBJ1-1; 8 nucleotides match TRBD1. V shed 1 base, J shed 9 bases, and the junction held 7 bases outside the gene matches. Germline assignment: CDR1 SGHAT and CDR2 FQNNGV. The CDR3 loop spans 14 amino acids. Here the CDR3 DNA reads TGTGCCAGCAGCTTAGGTACAGGGGGGCCCCAAGCTTTCTTT. It yields the protein CASSLGTGGPQAFF.

V usage is TRBV24-1 and J usage is TRBJ2-3; the match to TRBD2 covers 9 bases. This CDR3 spans 13 amino acids. Losses at the gene ends were 10 bases for V and 3 bases for J; bases not matched to a gene: 4. Germline lookup yields CDR1 KGHDR and CDR2 SFDVKD. CDR3 amino acids: CATKAGGTDTQYF. The CDR3 DNA reads as TGTGCCACAAAAGCGGGAGGTACAGATACGCAGTATTTT.

V and J are TRBV15 and TRBJ1-3; TRBD1 matches at 8 bases. Per the germline V gene, CDR1 is LNHNV and CDR2 is YYDKDF (reference sequence). The CDR3 is 14 amino acids. The ends lost 6 bases at V and 4 bases at J; junction bases unmatched: 5. CDR3 sequence (DNA): TGTGCCACCAGACCGGACAGGGAGGGAAACACCATATATTTT. Translation gives CATRPDREGNTIYF.

This clone has ten or more counts. V is TRBV27 and J is TRBJ1-5; D is unclear. Germline lookup yields CDR1 MNHEY and CDR2 SMNVEV (reference sequence). Between the trimmed V and J ends, which lost 2 bases and 2 bases, there was a span of 10 bases. The CDR3 sequence is 15 residues long. The CDR3 loop reads CASSLRGLGNQPQHF. The CDR3 DNA is TGTGCCAGCAGTTTACGAGGGTTGGGCAATCAGCCCCAGCATTTT.

On this clone: An end of the junction does not agree with germline; a read error may underlie this. The CDR3 here is CASREDRAFNTEAFF. CDR3 coding DNA: TGTGCCAGCAGGGAAGACAGGGCCTTCAACACTGAAGCTTTCTTT. The V and J genes are TRBV2 and TRBJ1-1; 7 nucleotides match TRBD1. Germline CDR1 and CDR2: SNHLY and FYNNEI. The CDR3 totals 15 residues.

This chain joins TRBV30 and TRBJ1-4, with D unclear. The CDR3 length is 14 residues. V lost 3 bases and J 4 bases, leaving 12 bases between the germline ends. The germline gives CDR1 GTSNPN, CDR2 SVGIG (reference sequence). The CDR3 region is CAWRYPAGNEKLFF. The CDR3 DNA follows: TGTGCCTGGAGATACCCGGCGGGTAATGAAAAACTGTTTTTT.

The chain's CDR3 is CASSHTGSTNEKLFF. Written as DNA, the CDR3 is TGTGCCAGCAGCCACACGGGGTCAACTAATGAAAAACTGTTTTTT. The rearrangement joins TRBV7-3 to TRBJ1-4; D gene unclear. The V gene's germline CDR1 is SGHTA and CDR2 FQGTGA. Trimming stripped 5 bases from V and 0 bases from J, with 10 bases between. This CDR3 spans 15 amino acids.

This clone was observed a few times. The rearrangement links TRBV9 to TRBJ1-6, with 9 bases that match TRBD1. Germline V lookup: CDR1 SGDLS, CDR2 YYNGEE. This CDR3 has 15 amino acids. V lost 3 bases to trimming and J lost 7 bases; unmatched junction nucleotides: 5. The CDR3 protein is CASSAGQGKNSPLHF. The CDR3 nucleotides are TGTGCCAGCAGCGCGGGACAGGGTAAAAATTCACCCCTCCACTTT.

The V and J genes are TRBV28 and TRBJ1-2; TRBD1 might be the D (5 bases). The V end was cut by 2 bases, the J end by 7 bases, with 17 bases between. The CDR3 runs to 15 residues. CDR1 is MDHEN and CDR2 is SYDVKM in the germline V gene. CDR3 nucleotide sequence: TGTGCCAGCAGTTTACCCCGGAGTGGAGGGGCTGGCTACACCTTC. This encodes CASSLPRSGGAGYTF.

This rearrangement joins TRBV7-2 to TRBJ1-1; D is perhaps TRBD1 (5 bases). This CDR3 has 14 residues. The germline V gene encodes CDR1 SGHTA and CDR2 FQGNSA. Trimming removed 1 base from V and 2 bases from J, with 8 bases in between. The CDR3 DNA is TGTGCCAGCAGCTTAGGGACATTTAACACTGAAGCTTTCTTT. Residues: CASSLGTFNTEAFF.

The genes are TRBV18 and TRBJ1-2, with 8 bases fitting TRBD1. The V and J ends lost 6 bases and 4 bases, in that order; junction bases with no gene match: 10. Germline values: CDR1 KGHSH, CDR2 LQKENI. This CDR3 is 15 amino acids long. In nucleotides, the CDR3 is TGTGCCAGCTCCCTTGGGACAGGACAAGTCTATGGCTACACCTTC. Its protein product is CASSLGTGQVYGYTF. The entire variable domain, with the rest obtained from reference TRBV18 and TRBJ1-2, is as follows: NAGVMQNPRHLVRRRGQEARLRCSPMKGHSHVYWYRQLPEEGLKFMVYLQKENIIDESGMPKERFSAEFPKEGPSILRIQQVVRGDSAAYFCASSLGTGQVYGYTFGSGTRLTVV.

This chain joins TRBV5-6 and TRBJ1-4; no firm D call. The CDR3 spans 14 residues. The V end lost 0 bases, the J end lost 4 bases, and 7 bases lay between the germline ends. Germline-derived CDR1 and CDR2 are SGHDT and YYEEEE. In DNA, the CDR3 is TGTGCCAGCAGCTTGGGGGCTGTTAATGAAAAACTGTTTTTT. It encodes CASSLGAVNEKLFF.

The DNA for the CDR3 is TGTGCCAGCAGCTCCGGACAGGGGGCGTTTGAAAAACTGTTTTTT. Translated, it gives CASSSGQGAFEKLFF. The V call is TRBV7-2, the J call TRBJ1-4; 11 nucleotides align to TRBD1. CDR1 SGHTA and CDR2 FQGNSA come from the germline V gene. This CDR3 contains 15 residues. With 4 bases clipped from V and 7 bases from J, the junction kept 5 bases outside the gene matches.

This chain joins TRBV5-1 and TRBJ1-6; no clear D. Trimming took 0 bases from V and 9 from J, leaving 10 bases between them. Per germline, CDR1 SGHRS and CDR2 YFSETQ. This CDR3 has 14 residues. The CDR3 spells CASSLGLGISPLHF. CDR3 in DNA: TGCGCCAGCAGCTTGGGTCTCGGGATTTCACCCCTCCACTTT.

This chain joins TRBV11-3 and TRBJ2-5; 8 nucleotides agree with TRBD2. This CDR3 has 16 amino acids. Trimming at V came to 1 base and at J to 0 bases, leaving 4 bases not matched to a gene. The V gene's germline CDR1 is SGHNT and CDR2 YENEEA. This CDR3 reads CASSLGGLENQETQYF. CDR3 DNA sequence: TGTGCCAGCAGCTTAGGGGGACTAGAGAACCAAGAGACCCAGTACTTC.

The chain has TRBV27 and TRBJ2-2; 9 nucleotides align to TRBD1. Germline CDR1 MNHEY, CDR2 SMNVEV (reference sequence). Unmatched junction bases numbered 2, after V lost 6 bases and J lost 0 bases. The CDR3 has 15 residues. The CDR3 nucleotides are TGTGCCAGCAGGCGGGACAGGGCGAACACCGGGGAGCTGTTTTTT. Translated: CASRRDRANTGELFF.

Written as DNA, the CDR3 is TGTGCCAGCAGTACCTCGGGAGGGGGCCTCCAAGGCTACACCTTC. It translates to CASSTSGGGLQGYTF. The chain carries TRBV28 and TRBJ1-2, with 7 bases aligning to TRBD1. The length of the CDR3 is 15 residues. Per germline, CDR1 MDHEN and CDR2 SYDVKM. J was trimmed by 8 bases and V by 5 bases; bases with no gene match: 14.

This clone has a handful of counts. The chain links TRBV30 to TRBJ1-5, with a possible D match to TRBD1 (6 bases). The V and J ends lost 4 bases and 6 bases respectively, with 19 bases between them. Germline-derived CDR1 and CDR2 are GTSNPN and SVGIG (reference sequence). The CDR3 covers 15 residues. DNA of the CDR3: TGTGCCTGGACCAAAGGGGGAGGGGAGGGTCAGCCCCAGCATTTT. It yields the protein CAWTKGGGEGQPQHF. Variable domain in full (rest from reference TRBV30 and TRBJ1-5): SQTIHQWPATLVQPVGSPLSLECTVEGTSNPNLYWYRQAAGRGLQLLFYSVGIGQISSEVPQNLSASRPQDRQFILSSKKLLLSDSGFYLCAWTKGGGEGQPQHFGDGTRLSIL.

V is TRBV18 and J is TRBJ1-1; no clear D. CDR1 is KGHSH and CDR2 is LQKENI in the germline V gene. The germline V and J ends were trimmed by 2 bases and 3 bases, with 13 bases remaining between them. The CDR3 has 15 amino acids. The CDR3 loop is CASSPGLGGDTEAFF. Written as DNA, the CDR3 is TGTGCCAGCTCACCAGGACTCGGTGGCGACACTGAAGCTTTCTTT. The full variable domain, in which reference TRBV18 and TRBJ1-1 provide the parts outside the CDR3, is NAGVMQNPRHLVRRRGQEARLRCSPMKGHSHVYWYRQLPEEGLKFMVYLQKENIIDESGMPKERFSAEFPKEGPSILRIQQVVRGDSAAYFCASSPGLGGDTEAFFGQGTRLTVV.

The rearrangement uses TRBV13 and TRBJ1-2; the D is unclear. The CDR3 covers 13 residues. Germline V CDR1 and CDR2: PRHDT, FYEKMQ (reference sequence). The V end was cut by 5 bases, the J end by 0 bases, with 7 bases between. CDR3 sequence reads: CASSHRTNYGYTF. In DNA, the CDR3 is TGTGCCAGCAGCCACAGAACTAACTATGGCTACACCTTC.

The rearrangement links TRBV6-2 or TRBV6-3 to TRBJ1-5; 10 nucleotides align to TRBD1. This CDR3 contains 15 residues. J was trimmed by 2 bases and V by 5 bases; bases with no gene match: 3. Germline V gene lookup returns CDR1 MNHEY and CDR2 SVGEGT. The CDR3 loop reads CASSQTGGGNQPQHF. The DNA of the CDR3 is TGTGCCAGCAGTCAGACAGGGGGCGGCAATCAGCCCCAGCATTTT.

There are a few counts of this clone. The chain couples TRBV27 to TRBJ1-4, with D tentatively TRBD1 (6 bases). This CDR3 is 17 amino acids long. Germline loops: CDR1 MNHEY, CDR2 SMNVEV (reference sequence). The V gene lost 5 bases and the J gene lost 4 bases, with 20 bases spanning the gap. Written as DNA, the CDR3 is TGTGCCAGCAGTCGCCGACAGGCCTCGGTTGGTAATGAAAAACTGTTTTTT. Translated: CASSRRQASVGNEKLFF.